Each of the 2 T cell receptor beta chains below was sequenced from the same sample in a study of T cell responses to AZD1222 COVID-19 vaccine. Clones were sequenced by immunoSEQ multiplex PCR, and TCRdb holds only the in-frame ones, with some missing. Of over 95,000 clones listed, approximately 89% are singletons. The material was peripheral blood, obtained on day 0 of AZD1222 vaccination. The receptors derive from an adult in good health.

The V and J genes are TRBV9 and TRBJ2-5; a weak D match, TRBD1 (6 bases). Germline CDR1 and CDR2: SGDLS and YYNGEE. V lost 0 bases and J lost 5, with 14 bases in between. The CDR3 extends over 15 amino acids. The CDR3 loop reads CASSVAFGGWETQYF. The CDR3 DNA is TGTGCCAGCAGCGTAGCCTTTGGGGGCTGGGAGACCCAGTACTTC. The full variable domain, with the rest looked up from reference TRBV9 and TRBJ2-5, is DSGVTQTPKHLITATGQRVTLRCSPRSGDLSVYWYQQSLDQGLQFLIQYYNGEERAKGNILERFSAQQFPDLHSELNLSSLELGDSALYFCASSVAFGGWETQYFGPGTRLLVL.

The V call is TRBV10-3, the J call TRBJ1-3; 8 bases agree with TRBD1. V shed 5 bases, J shed 0 bases, and the junction held 6 bases outside the gene matches. CDR1 ENHRY and CDR2 SYGVKD come from the germline V gene. This CDR3 has 16 amino acids. The CDR3 bases are TGTGCCATCAGTCGACAGGGGATGACCTCTGGAAACACCATATATTTT. Translated: CAISRQGMTSGNTIYF.